A selection of T cell receptor beta chains follows, all from one sample in a study of OX40 agonist ivuxolimab in advanced cancers. TCRdb keeps only in-frame clones here, not all; method: immunoSEQ multiplex PCR. The sample shows roughly 38,000 clones, about 94% of them seen only once. The source was CD4+ or CD8+ T cells sorted from blood, collected in a trial of the OX40 agonist ivuxolimab. These receptors all stem from an adult with an advanced solid tumor such as melanoma, head and neck, liver or kidney cancer. Both conserved end residues are part of each CDR3. Fields, in order: D gene, J gene, clone size, V gene, CDR3 DNA, CDR3 protein. D genes are given only for firm matches. A row's size may be missing; if present it is once, few, many or a size class.

D gene: NA
J gene: TRBJ2-1
clone size: once
V gene: TRBV25-1
CDR3 DNA: TGTGCCAGCAGTGGGGTATTACAGGATTTTTACAATGAGCAGTTCTTC
CDR3 protein: CASSGVLQDFYNEQFF

D gene: NA
J gene: TRBJ2-2
clone size: NA
V gene: TRBV27
CDR3 DNA: TGTGCCAGCAGTTTGCAGGCAGGCACACCGGCGGGGGAGCTGTTTTTT
CDR3 protein: CASSLQAGTPAGELFF

D gene: TRBD1
J gene: TRBJ1-1
clone size: few
V gene: TRBV18
CDR3 DNA: TGTGCCAGCTCACCCGACAGGGGGTACACTGAAGCTTTCTTT
CDR3 protein: CASSPDRGYTEAFF

D gene: TRBD2
J gene: TRBJ2-7
clone size: NA
V gene: TRBV7-9
CDR3 DNA: TGTGCCAGCAGCTCATCCGGGACTACTGAGTCCTACGAGCAGTACTTC
CDR3 protein: CASSSSGTTESYEQYF

D gene: TRBD1
J gene: TRBJ2-1
clone size: NA
V gene: TRBV7-9
CDR3 DNA: TGTGCCAGCAGTCATCGACAGGGGAGGAGGCAGTTCTTC
CDR3 protein: CASSHRQGRRQFF

D gene: NA
J gene: TRBJ2-7
clone size: NA
V gene: TRBV30
CDR3 DNA: TGTGCCTGGAGTCCAGGGGATTTCTACGAGCAGTACTTC
CDR3 protein: CAWSPGDFYEQYF

D gene: TRBD1
J gene: TRBJ2-7
clone size: NA
V gene: TRBV5-1
CDR3 DNA: TGCGCCAGCAGCTTGCCAGGGACAGGGGCCCTGGGGGAGCAGTACTTC
CDR3 protein: CASSLPGTGALGEQYF

D gene: NA
J gene: TRBJ1-4
clone size: once
V gene: TRBV6-1
CDR3 DNA: TGTGCCAGCAGTGAATTGGGGCCTAATGAAAAACTGTTTTTT
CDR3 protein: CASSELGPNEKLFF

D gene: NA
J gene: TRBJ2-7
clone size: NA
V gene: TRBV4-2
CDR3 DNA: TGTGCCAGCAGCCAAGATTCAACGGGAGCGTACGAGCAGTACTTC
CDR3 protein: CASSQDSTGAYEQYF

D gene: NA
J gene: TRBJ1-1
clone size: NA
V gene: TRBV4-3
CDR3 DNA: TGCGCCAGCAGCCAAGATCGACATGCGGCGGGGACTGAAGCTTTCTTT
CDR3 protein: CASSQDRHAAGTEAFF

D gene: TRBD1
J gene: TRBJ2-5
clone size: NA
V gene: TRBV28
CDR3 DNA: TGTGCCAGCAGTTCCTGGACACAGGGGGCCTACGTCCAGTACTTC
CDR3 protein: CASSSWTQGAYVQYF

D gene: NA
J gene: TRBJ1-5
clone size: NA
V gene: TRBV6-5
CDR3 DNA: TGTGCCAGCAGTTACTCTGGGGTGGCAGCCCAGCATTTT
CDR3 protein: CASSYSGVAAQHF

D gene: NA
J gene: TRBJ2-1
clone size: NA
V gene: TRBV4-1
CDR3 DNA: TGCGCCAGCAGCCATGGGGACGGGGGAATCTACAATGAGCAGTTCTTC
CDR3 protein: CASSHGDGGIYNEQFF

D gene: NA
J gene: TRBJ2-5
clone size: NA
V gene: TRBV15
CDR3 DNA: TGTGCCACCAGGGTTGAGAGGGCACCCCAAGAGACCCAGTACTTC
CDR3 protein: CATRVERAPQETQYF

D gene: TRBD2
J gene: TRBJ2-3
clone size: NA
V gene: TRBV4-1
CDR3 DNA: TGCGCCAGCAGCCAAGATGATCTAGCGGGAGAGATCACAGATACGCAGTATTTT
CDR3 protein: CASSQDDLAGEITDTQYF

D gene: TRBD2
J gene: TRBJ2-7
clone size: NA
V gene: TRBV6-5
CDR3 DNA: TGTGCCAGCAGTTACGGAGCCCGACTAGCGAGCTACGAGCAGTACTTC
CDR3 protein: CASSYGARLASYEQYF

D gene: NA
J gene: TRBJ2-7
clone size: few
V gene: TRBV7-9
CDR3 DNA: TGTGCCAGCAGCCTCTGGGATCTACCCTACGAGCAGTACTTC
CDR3 protein: CASSLWDLPYEQYF

D gene: TRBD2
J gene: TRBJ2-7
clone size: NA
V gene: TRBV30
CDR3 DNA: TGTGCCTGGAGACGGCGGGGGTCCTACTACGAGCAGTACTTC
CDR3 protein: CAWRRRGSYYEQYF

D gene: NA
J gene: TRBJ2-3
clone size: NA
V gene: TRBV5-4
CDR3 DNA: TGTGCCAGCAGCTTGGAGGGGTTGGGCACAGATACGCAGTATTTT
CDR3 protein: CASSLEGLGTDTQYF

D gene: NA
J gene: TRBJ1-5
clone size: NA
V gene: TRBV5-1
CDR3 DNA: TGCGCCAGCTCGACAGGTACGGGGAGCAATCAGCCCCAGCATTTT
CDR3 protein: CASSTGTGSNQPQHF

D gene: NA
J gene: TRBJ2-1
clone size: NA
V gene: TRBV4-1
CDR3 DNA: TGCGCCAGCAGCCATTCCCCACCTTACAATGAGCAGTTCTTC
CDR3 protein: CASSHSPPYNEQFF

D gene: NA
J gene: TRBJ2-3
clone size: NA
V gene: TRBV9
CDR3 DNA: TGTGCCAGCAGCCCTAGAGGGGGGGATCTCACAGATACGCAGTATTTT
CDR3 protein: CASSPRGGDLTDTQYF

D gene: NA
J gene: TRBJ2-3
clone size: NA
V gene: TRBV9
CDR3 DNA: TGTGCCAGCAGCGTCTCAGGGTTTAGCACAGATACGCAGTATTTT
CDR3 protein: CASSVSGFSTDTQYF

D gene: TRBD2
J gene: TRBJ2-7
clone size: NA
V gene: TRBV9
CDR3 DNA: TGTGCCAGCAGCTCCCCCCCTTCGACTAGCGGGAGCTACGAGCAGTACTTC
CDR3 protein: CASSSPPSTSGSYEQYF

D gene: NA
J gene: TRBJ1-5
clone size: NA
V gene: TRBV28
CDR3 DNA: TGTGCCAGCAGTTTATTGGGCCAACAGCCCCAGCATTTT
CDR3 protein: CASSLLGQQPQHF

D gene: NA
J gene: TRBJ2-2
clone size: NA
V gene: TRBV19
CDR3 DNA: TGTGCCAGTAGTATCCCGTGGACCGGGGAGCTGTTTTTT
CDR3 protein: CASSIPWTGELFF

D gene: NA
J gene: TRBJ2-2
clone size: NA
V gene: TRBV5-1
CDR3 DNA: TGCGCCAGCAGCTTGGCGGGCACCGGGGAGCTGTTTTTT
CDR3 protein: CASSLAGTGELFF

D gene: NA
J gene: TRBJ2-7
clone size: NA
V gene: TRBV7-9
CDR3 DNA: TGTGCCAGCAGCTCCTTCGGGTACGAGCAGTACTTC
CDR3 protein: CASSSFGYEQYF

D gene: NA
J gene: TRBJ1-3
clone size: NA
V gene: TRBV7-9
CDR3 DNA: TGTGCCAGCAGCCCCGAATACTTGGAAAACACCATATATTTT
CDR3 protein: CASSPEYLENTIYF